The 4 T cell receptor beta chains reported below all come from one sample, sequenced in a study of T-cell reconstitution after alpha-beta-depleted transplantation in children. Preparation of the TCRbeta library used unique molecular identifiers. One entry per CDR3 protein, called by TCRdb with MiXCR from the PCR reads. This sample carries hundreds of thousands of distinct CDR3 sequences, 16% of them seen once, and the ten largest clones take approximately 1.1%. The material sequenced was PBMCs from the stem cell graft donor, taken from the stem cell graft. These receptors all stem from a human donor who donated a stem cell graft to a child with acute myeloid leukemia.

This clonotype has ten or more counts. The gene calls are TRBV6-5 and TRBJ2-7; D is undetermined. The CDR3 is 14 amino acids. The germline V gene encodes CDR1 MNHEY and CDR2 SVGAGI. Between the trimmed V and J ends, which lost 3 bases and 0 bases, there was a span of 9 bases. This CDR3 reads CASSYLGPSYEQYF. CDR3 coding DNA: TGTGCCAGCAGTTATCTAGGTCCCTCCTACGAGCAGTACTTC.

Only a few counts were recorded for this clonotype. In nucleotides, the CDR3 is TGTGCCTGGACAACAGGGTGGAATCAGCCCCAGCATTTT. Its translation: CAWTTGWNQPQHF. This chain links TRBV30 with TRBJ1-5, with D perhaps matching TRBD1 (6 bases). The germline CDR1 and CDR2 sequences are GTSNPN and SVGIG (reference sequence). Trimming stripped 4 bases from V and 4 bases from J, with 11 bases between. The CDR3 has 13 amino acids.

The V call is TRBV25-1, the J call TRBJ2-1, with D tentatively TRBD1 (6 bases). V lost 0 bases and J lost 10, with 19 bases in between. CDR1 is MGHDK and CDR2 is SYGVNS in the germline V gene. The CDR3 covers 16 residues. CDR3 loop: CASSEYTGWDFGEQFF. The CDR3, as DNA: TGTGCCAGCAGTGAATATACAGGGTGGGATTTTGGGGAGCAGTTCTTC.

This clonotype showed up just a few times. The chain links TRBV15 to TRBJ1-1, with 8 bases aligning to TRBD1. The length of the CDR3 is 15 residues. Germline V gives CDR1 LNHNV, CDR2 YYDKDF (reference sequence). V was clipped by 2 bases and J by 0 bases; unmatched bases: 2. The CDR3 spells CATSRNRGLNTEAFF. The CDR3 coding sequence is TGTGCCACCAGCAGAAACAGGGGGTTGAACACTGAAGCTTTCTTT.